This T cell receptor beta chain was recorded in a study of shared clonotypes between healthy human individuals. Study-wide findings and caveats: Large sequencing depth failed to make sorted-subset sequencing complete, rarefaction showed.

On sorted subsets, replicate PCRs used 150 to 250 ng DNA, or 25,000 to 35,000 T cell genomes. Sequenced by immunoSEQ multiplex PCR; TCRdb stores in-frame clones only, minus some. Altogether 760,000 or so clones are present, just over 95% being singletons, with the ten largest covering 0.2% to 0.25%. CD45RO-negative cells were positively selected for CCR7, leaving out terminally differentiated effector memory CD45RA+ cells. There were only Caucasian adults among the donors, and all lived in Nashville, Tennessee. Worth noting for this clone: The target antigen is unknown.

The source is a man between 25 and 39 years old in good health. Sequenced sample: naive CD8+ T cells sorted from blood.

In nucleotides, the CDR3 is TGTGCCACCAGCACCGCAATGACAGGAAATGGCAATGAGCAGTTCTTC. It encodes CATSTAMTGNGNEQFF. This chain uses TRBV15 with TRBJ2-1; D might be TRBD1 (6 bases). Between the trimmed V and J ends, which lost 4 bases and 6 bases, there was a span of 19 bases. The length of the CDR3 is 16 residues. Germline V gene data show CDR1 as LNHNV and CDR2 as YYDKDF (reference sequence).